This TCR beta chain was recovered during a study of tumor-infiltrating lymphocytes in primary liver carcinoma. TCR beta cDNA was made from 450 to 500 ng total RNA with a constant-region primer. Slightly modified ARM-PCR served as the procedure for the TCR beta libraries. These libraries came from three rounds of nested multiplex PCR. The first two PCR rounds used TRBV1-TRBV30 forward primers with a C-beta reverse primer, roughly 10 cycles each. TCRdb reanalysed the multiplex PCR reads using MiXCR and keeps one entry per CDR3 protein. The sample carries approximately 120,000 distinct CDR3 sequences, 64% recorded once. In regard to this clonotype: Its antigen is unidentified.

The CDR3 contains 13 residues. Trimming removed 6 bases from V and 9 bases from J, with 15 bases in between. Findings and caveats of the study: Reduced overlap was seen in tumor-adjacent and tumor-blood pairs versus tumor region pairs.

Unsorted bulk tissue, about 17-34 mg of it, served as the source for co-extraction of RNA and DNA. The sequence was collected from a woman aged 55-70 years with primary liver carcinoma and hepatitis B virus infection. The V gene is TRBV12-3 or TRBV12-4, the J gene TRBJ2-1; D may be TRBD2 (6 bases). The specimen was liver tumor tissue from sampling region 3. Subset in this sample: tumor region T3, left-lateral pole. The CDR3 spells CASRPPTSTEQFF. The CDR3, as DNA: TGTGCCAGCAGACCACCTACTAGCACTGAGCAGTTCTTC.